Presented here are 22 T cell receptor beta chains from one specimen sequenced in a study of T-cell reconstitution after alpha-beta-depleted transplantation in children. Unique molecular identifiers were built into the TCRbeta library. Each CDR3 protein is one row after TCRdb ran MiXCR on the PCR reads. The sample carries about 500,000 distinct CDR3 sequences, approximately 29% recorded once. The sample consisted of PBMCs from the stem cell graft donor, taken from the stem cell graft. The receptors come from a human donor who donated a stem cell graft to a child with aplastic anemia.

This chain links TRBV11-1 with TRBJ1-1, with D perhaps TRBD1 (5 bases). V was shortened by 1 base and J by 5 bases, with 8 bases between the two germline ends. The germline V gene has CDR1 SGHAT and CDR2 FQDESV (reference sequence). The CDR3 totals 13 residues. DNA for the CDR3: TGTGCCAGCAGCTTAGGGACAATGACTGAAGCTTTCTTT. Protein sequence: CASSLGTMTEAFF.

In its sample, this clonotype was seen a few times. The rearrangement joins TRBV12-5 to TRBJ1-6; D uncertain. Germline V gives CDR1 LGHNT, CDR2 FRNRAP. The CDR3 is 13 amino acids. V dropped 0 bases and J dropped 8 bases, with 5 bases sitting between them. The CDR3 DNA sequence: TGTGCTAGTGGTTTGGTCTTAGATTCACCCCTCCACTTT. Translating gives CASGLVLDSPLHF.

This clonotype was detected a few times. This rearrangement joins TRBV5-1 to TRBJ1-1, with a tentative D call TRBD1 (5 bases). CDR1 is SGHRS, CDR2 YFSETQ, per germline. V lost 0 bases, J lost 4 bases, and 13 bases lay in between. The length of the CDR3 is 15 residues. CDR3 protein: CASSLVAGSPTEAFF. The CDR3 nucleotides read TGCGCCAGCAGCTTGGTGGCAGGGTCGCCCACTGAAGCTTTCTTT. The entire variable domain, with the rest obtained from reference TRBV5-1 and TRBJ1-1, is as follows: KAGVTQTPRYLIKTRGQQVTLSCSPISGHRSVSWYQQTPGQGLQFLFEYFSETQRNKGNFPGRFSGRQFSNSRSEMNVSTLELGDSALYLCASSLVAGSPTEAFFGQGTRLTVV.

This clonotype was picked up a small number of times. V usage is TRBV18 and J usage is TRBJ1-2; maybe TRBD1 (6 bases). Germline loops: CDR1 KGHSH, CDR2 LQKENI. This CDR3 region has 14 residues. V shed 3 bases and J shed 1 base, with 9 bases lying between them. The CDR3 DNA is TGTGCCAGCTCACCGCCACAGGGTAACTATGGCTACACCTTC. Residues: CASSPPQGNYGYTF.

CDR3 residues: CASSETDTQYF. The DNA of the CDR3 is TGTGCCAGCAGTGAGACAGATACGCAGTATTTT. V gene TRBV25-1 combines with J gene TRBJ2-3; D is uncertain. Germline V gene lookup returns CDR1 MGHDK and CDR2 SYGVNS. The CDR3 runs 11 residues. Trimming pared 3 bases from V and 3 bases from J, leaving 1 base between.

This clonotype showed up just a few times. The gene calls are TRBV18 and TRBJ2-5, with 8 bases lining up with TRBD2. The trim removed 6 bases at V and 5 bases at J, leaving 14 bases unmatched. Per germline, CDR1 KGHSH and CDR2 LQKENI. The CDR3 has 16 residues. The CDR3 DNA reads as TGTGCCAGCTCCCCCAGTGAAGCGGGAGAAAGGGAGACCCAGTACTTC. This translates into CASSPSEAGERETQYF.

The V call is TRBV3-1, the J call TRBJ2-1; no firm D call. The CDR3 consists of 14 residues. V was shortened by 4 bases and J by 9 bases, with 16 bases between the two germline ends. Germline loops: CDR1 LGHDT, CDR2 YNNKEL (reference sequence). The DNA of the CDR3 is TGTGCCAGCAGCCTGAGTGCCGACCCGGGTGAGCAGTTCTTC. It yields the protein CASSLSADPGEQFF.

There are a few counts of this clonotype. V is TRBV12-3 or TRBV12-4 and J is TRBJ1-1, with D possibly being TRBD1 (6 bases). Trimming removed 5 bases at V and 4 bases at J, with 20 bases between. The CDR3 has 16 residues. DNA for the CDR3: TGTGCCAGCAGTCCCCGTTCGGGGGCGTTGGGCACTGAAGCTTTCTTT. It encodes CASSPRSGALGTEAFF.

The chain couples TRBV4-3 to TRBJ2-2; D might be TRBD2 (5 bases). With 3 bases removed from V and 1 base from J, the gap between germline ends came to 12 bases. Germline V lookup: CDR1 LGHNA, CDR2 YSLEER. The CDR3 totals 16 residues. The CDR3 here is CASSHGFGENTGELFF. As DNA, the CDR3 is TGCGCCAGCAGCCACGGCTTCGGGGAGAACACCGGGGAGCTGTTTTTT.

The chain couples TRBV20-1 to TRBJ2-5; TRBD1 is a possible D gene (6 bases). This CDR3 comprises 13 residues. Germline CDR1 DFQATT, CDR2 SNEGSKA (reference sequence). Trimming took off 4 bases at V and 3 bases at J, with 12 bases between the two ends. In DNA, the CDR3 is TGCAGTGCTATACAGGGCCGTGAAGAGACCCAGTACTTC. It translates to CSAIQGREETQYF.

CDR3 amino acids: CASSPRNLAGGNRETQYF. The CDR3 nucleotides are TGTGCCAGCTCTCCTCGAAACCTAGCGGGAGGAAACCGGGAGACCCAGTACTTC. The chain recombines TRBV18 with TRBJ2-5, with 11 positions matching TRBD2. J gave up 5 bases and V 6 bases, and 17 bases lay outside the gene matches. The CDR3 length is 18 residues. CDR1 is KGHSH and CDR2 is LQKENI in the germline V gene.

There are a few counts of this clonotype. The V and J genes are TRBV30 and TRBJ1-5; D remains unclear. This CDR3 region has 12 residues. The germline CDR1 and CDR2 sequences are GTSNPN and SVGIG (reference sequence). Deletions cut 1 base from V and 3 bases from J, with 4 bases between. Here the CDR3 DNA reads TGTGCCTGGAGTGACAACAATCAGCCCCAGCATTTT. This encodes CAWSDNNQPQHF.

This clonotype was found a few times. V usage is TRBV24-1 and J usage is TRBJ2-7; 9 bases match TRBD1. This CDR3 has 16 amino acids. V trimming: 1 base; J trimming: 2 bases; junction bases outside the gene matches: 5. Germline V gene sequence: CDR1 KGHDR, CDR2 SFDVKD. DNA for the CDR3: TGTGCCACCAGTGATTTCGGGGGACAGGGACCCTACGAGCAGTACTTC. It encodes CATSDFGGQGPYEQYF.

The chain carries TRBV20-1 and TRBJ2-5; TRBD2 matches 7 bases. The V and J ends lost 5 bases and 1 base, in that order; junction bases with no gene match: 10. The CDR3 has 15 amino acids. Germline V gene data show CDR1 as DFQATT and CDR2 as SNEGSKA (reference sequence). DNA for the CDR3: TGCAGTGCTTACCCCTCTTCTAGCGGCCAAGAGACCCAGTACTTC. Its translation is CSAYPSSSGQETQYF.

This chain's CDR3 is CASSLAQGALKEKLFF. Written as DNA, the CDR3 is TGCGCCAGCAGCTTGGCGCAGGGGGCTCTAAAAGAAAAACTGTTTTTT. The gene calls are TRBV5-1 and TRBJ1-4; 8 bases are shared with TRBD1. This CDR3 is built from 16 residues. Germline V gene lookup returns CDR1 SGHRS and CDR2 YFSETQ. V trimming: 0 bases; J trimming: 8 bases; junction bases outside the gene matches: 9.

The chain joins TRBV7-3 to TRBJ2-1; 7 positions match TRBD2. Germline CDR1 and CDR2: SGHTA and FQGTGA. J was trimmed by 4 bases and V by 8 bases; bases with no gene match: 5. The CDR3 length is 13 residues. The CDR3 coding sequence is TGTGCCAGCCGCGGGAGTGAATACAATGAGCAGTTCTTC. Protein: CASRGSEYNEQFF.

The table lists this clonotype with a few counts. The rearrangement uses TRBV6-2 or TRBV6-3 and TRBJ2-5; D gene ambiguous. V shed 8 bases and J shed 5 bases, with 9 bases lying between them. CDR3 length equals 11 residues. The V gene's germline CDR1 is MNHEY and CDR2 SVGEGT. CDR3 in DNA: TGTGCCAGCGGTGATTTGGAGACCCAGTACTTC. It yields the protein CASGDLETQYF.

The DNA of the CDR3 is TGCGCCAGCAGCGAAGGACAGGAGGGGTTTCATACGCAGTATTTT. It yields the protein CASSEGQEGFHTQYF. V usage is TRBV4-3 and J usage is TRBJ2-3, with D possibly TRBD1 on 7 matching bases. With 5 bases removed from V and 7 bases from J, the gap between germline ends came to 19 bases. The CDR3 spans 15 residues. Per the germline V gene, CDR1 is LGHNA and CDR2 is YSLEER.

This chain uses TRBV5-5 with TRBJ1-1; TRBD1 is a possible D gene (5 bases). Deletions cut 2 bases from V and 4 bases from J, with 18 bases between. There are 16 residues in the CDR3. Germline CDR1 and CDR2: SGHKS and YYEKEE (reference sequence). The CDR3 DNA sequence: TGTGCCAGCAGCTTTCGAGACAACAAGGGGCTCACTGAAGCTTTCTTT. It codes for CASSFRDNKGLTEAFF.

This clonotype showed up just a few times. This rearrangement joins TRBV6-2 or TRBV6-3 to TRBJ1-6; possibly TRBD1 for D (6 bases). The CDR3 is 14 amino acids. The V and J ends lost 5 bases and 7 bases respectively, with 12 bases between them. Germline lookup yields CDR1 MNHEY and CDR2 SVGEGT. The CDR3 spells CASSLQGTNSPLHF. In nucleotides, the CDR3 is TGTGCCAGCAGTCTACAGGGAACAAATTCACCCCTCCACTTT.

The CDR3 here is CASSKGTGWGYTF. The CDR3 nucleotides are TGTGCCAGCAGCAAAGGGACAGGATGGGGCTACACCTTC. This sequence joins TRBV7-9 and TRBJ1-2; 8 bases align to TRBD1. The CDR3 is 13 amino acids. Losses at the gene ends were 5 bases for V and 8 bases for J; bases not matched to a gene: 7. Per germline, CDR1 SEHNR and CDR2 FQNEAQ (reference sequence).

The V call is TRBV27, the J call TRBJ2-7; D might be TRBD2 (5 bases). CDR3 size: 12 residues. Germline CDR1 is MNHEY and CDR2 is SMNVEV (reference sequence). The V gene lost 6 bases and the J gene lost 4 bases, with 10 bases spanning the gap. The CDR3 is CASRARGYEQYF. Here the CDR3 DNA reads TGTGCCAGCAGGGCACGGGGATACGAGCAGTACTTC.